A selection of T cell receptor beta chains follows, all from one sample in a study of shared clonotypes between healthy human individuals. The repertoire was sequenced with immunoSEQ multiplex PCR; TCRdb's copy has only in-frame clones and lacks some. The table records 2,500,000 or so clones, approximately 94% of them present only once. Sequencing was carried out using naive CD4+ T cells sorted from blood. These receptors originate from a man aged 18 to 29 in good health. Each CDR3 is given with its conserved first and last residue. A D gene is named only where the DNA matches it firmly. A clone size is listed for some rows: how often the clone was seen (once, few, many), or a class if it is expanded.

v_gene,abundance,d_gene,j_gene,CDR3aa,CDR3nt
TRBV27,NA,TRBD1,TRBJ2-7,CASSLSLQGSEQYF,TGTGCCAGCAGTTTATCCCTACAGGGGAGCGAGCAGTACTTC
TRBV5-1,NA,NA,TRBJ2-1,CASSLASRQAYYNEQFF,TGCGCCAGCAGCTTGGCCAGTAGACAGGCCTATTACAATGAGCAGTTCTTC
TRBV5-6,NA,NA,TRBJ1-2,CASSGTGSATF,TGTGCCAGCAGCGGAACAGGGTCGGCCACCTTC
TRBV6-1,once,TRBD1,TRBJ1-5,CASSSGGVGNQPQHF,TGTGCCAGCAGTTCAGGGGGAGTAGGCAATCAGCCCCAGCATTTT
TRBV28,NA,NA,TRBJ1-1,CASSLFSLLGNYTEAFF,TGTGCCAGCAGTTTATTCTCCCTCTTAGGTAACTACACTGAAGCTTTCTTT
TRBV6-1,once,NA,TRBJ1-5,CASSYQGIGNQPQHF,TGTGCCAGCAGCTACCAGGGGATCGGCAATCAGCCCCAGCATTTT
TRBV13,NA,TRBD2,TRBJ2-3,CASRQSGEADTQYF,TGTGCCAGCAGACAAAGCGGGGAGGCAGATACGCAGTATTTT
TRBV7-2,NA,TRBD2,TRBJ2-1,CASSQSGNEFF,TGTGCCAGCAGTCAAAGCGGGAATGAGTTCTTC
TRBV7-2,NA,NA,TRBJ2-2,CASSLVSPGGELFF,TGTGCCAGCAGCTTAGTTTCTCCGGGCGGGGAGCTGTTTTTT
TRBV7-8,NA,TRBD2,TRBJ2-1,CASSSSSGSYNEQFF,TGTGCCAGCAGCTCCTCTAGCGGGAGTTACAATGAGCAGTTCTTC
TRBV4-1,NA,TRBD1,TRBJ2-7,CASSQIDRVPYEQYF,TGCGCCAGCAGCCAGATCGACAGGGTCCCCTACGAGCAGTACTTC
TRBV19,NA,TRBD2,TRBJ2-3,CASRRLAGAPGDTQYF,TGTGCCAGTAGGCGGCTAGCGGGAGCCCCTGGGGATACGCAGTATTTT
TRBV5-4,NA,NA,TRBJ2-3,CASSGGGTDTQYF,TGTGCCAGCAGCGGGGGAGGTACAGATACGCAGTATTTT
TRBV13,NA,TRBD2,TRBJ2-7,CASSPMVAGALYEQYF,TGTGCCAGCAGCCCGATGGTAGCGGGGGCCCTCTACGAGCAGTACTTC
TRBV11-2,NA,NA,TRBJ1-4,CASSLVGGTNEKLFF,TGTGCCAGCAGCTTAGTCGGGGGGACGAATGAAAAACTGTTTTTT
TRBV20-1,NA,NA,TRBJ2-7,CSARGLGEQYF,TGCAGTGCTAGAGGGTTGGGCGAGCAGTACTTC